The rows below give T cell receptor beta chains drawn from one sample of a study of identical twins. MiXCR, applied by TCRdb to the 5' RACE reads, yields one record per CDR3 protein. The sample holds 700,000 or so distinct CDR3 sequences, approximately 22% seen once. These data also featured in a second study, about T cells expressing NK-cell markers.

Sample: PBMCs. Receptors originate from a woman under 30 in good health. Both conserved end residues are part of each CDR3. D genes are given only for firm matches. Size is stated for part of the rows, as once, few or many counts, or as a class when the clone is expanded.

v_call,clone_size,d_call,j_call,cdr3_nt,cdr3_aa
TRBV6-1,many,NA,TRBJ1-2,TGTGCCAGCAGTGAAGGTGGTAGTCATGGCTACACCTTC,CASSEGGSHGYTF
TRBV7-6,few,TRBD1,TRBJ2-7,TGTGCCAGCAGCCCCACCGGGACAGGGGGATCCTACGAGCAGTACTTC,CASSPTGTGGSYEQYF
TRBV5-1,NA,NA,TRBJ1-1,TGCGCCAGCAGCTTGGAACCAGGAGGGGGTAACACTGAAGCTTTCTTT,CASSLEPGGGNTEAFF
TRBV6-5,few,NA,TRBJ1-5,TGTGCCAGCAGTTACTCGAAGGCGGGAGGTCAGCCCCAGCATTTT,CASSYSKAGGQPQHF
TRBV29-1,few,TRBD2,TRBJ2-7,TGCAGCACTAGCGGGAGGGACGCCTACGAGCAGTACTTC,CSTSGRDAYEQYF
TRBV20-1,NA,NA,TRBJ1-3,TGCAGTGCTAGCGGGCCAGCCCAGCCAGCCACCATATATTTT,CSASGPAQPATIYF
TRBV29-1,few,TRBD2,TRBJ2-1,TGCAGCGTAACGGGACTAGCGGGAGACTACAATGAGCAGTTCTTC,CSVTGLAGDYNEQFF
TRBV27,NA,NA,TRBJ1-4,TGTGCCAGCAGTTTAGCATCATGGGGGAGCCTTAGGGAAAAACTGTTTTTT,CASSLASWGSLREKLFF
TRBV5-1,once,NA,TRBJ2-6,TGCGCCAGCAAGTGGGGCGCTGGGGCCAACGTCCTGACTTTC,CASKWGAGANVLTF
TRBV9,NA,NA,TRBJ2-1,TGTGCCAGCAGCGTAGCTCTTTGGCCGAATGAGCAGTTCTTC,CASSVALWPNEQFF
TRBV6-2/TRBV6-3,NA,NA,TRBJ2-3,TGTGCCAGCAGCCGACAAATGGCCGGGAGCTGGGATGGAGATACGCAGTATTTT,CASSRQMAGSWDGDTQYF
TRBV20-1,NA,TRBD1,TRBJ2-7,TGCAGTGCTAGAGATCTCGGCCGGACAGGGAGTTTGGACGAGCAGTACTTC,CSARDLGRTGSLDEQYF
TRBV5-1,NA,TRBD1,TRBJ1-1,TGCGCCAGCAGACTTGGACAGGGGTTTACTGAAGCTTTCTTT,CASRLGQGFTEAFF
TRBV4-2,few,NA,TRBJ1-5,TGTGCCAGCAGCCCCCGGAAAAATCAGCCCCAGCATTTT,CASSPRKNQPQHF
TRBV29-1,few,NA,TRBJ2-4,TGCAGCGTATCCTTCAGGGGTGAAGCCAAAAACATTCAGTACTTC,CSVSFRGEAKNIQYF
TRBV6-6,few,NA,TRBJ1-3,TGTGCCACCGGGGACGGAAACACCATATATTTT,CATGDGNTIYF
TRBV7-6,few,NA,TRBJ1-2,TGTGCCAGCAGCTTAGCTTGGACTGCAACCTATGGCTACACCTTC,CASSLAWTATYGYTF
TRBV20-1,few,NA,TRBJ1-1,TGCAGTGCTTACACGGTGAACACTGAAGCTTTCTTT,CSAYTVNTEAFF
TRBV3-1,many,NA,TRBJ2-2,TGTGCCAGCAGCCAAACCGGAGGCGGGGAGCTGTTTTTT,CASSQTGGGELFF
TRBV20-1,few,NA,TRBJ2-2,TGCAGTGCCCTAGGTGGCACCGGGGAGCTGTTTTTT,CSALGGTGELFF
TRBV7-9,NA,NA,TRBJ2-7,TGTGCCAGCAGCTTTGTCTACCAGGGATCCTACGAGCAGTACTTC,CASSFVYQGSYEQYF
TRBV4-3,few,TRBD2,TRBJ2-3,TGCGCCAGCAGCCAAGGGGGACTAATCACAGATACGCAGTATTTT,CASSQGGLITDTQYF
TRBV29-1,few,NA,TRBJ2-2,TGCAGCGTTTTATCCTCGAACACCGGGGAGCTGTTTTTT,CSVLSSNTGELFF
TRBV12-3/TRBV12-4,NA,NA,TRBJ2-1,TGTGCCAGCAGTCCCGGCCCCCGGTCCTACAATGAGCAGTTCTTC,CASSPGPRSYNEQFF
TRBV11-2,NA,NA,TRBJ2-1,TGTGCCAGCAGCCCGACCCGGGACTTACAGTTCTTC,CASSPTRDLQFF
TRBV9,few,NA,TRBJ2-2,TGTGCCAGCAGCGTAGGACCGTCGAACACCGGGGAGCTGTTTTTT,CASSVGPSNTGELFF
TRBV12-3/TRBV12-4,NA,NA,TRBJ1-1,TGTGCCAGCAGGTCGGACGTCGCCACTGAAGCTTTCTTT,CASRSDVATEAFF
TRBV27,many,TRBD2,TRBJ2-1,TGTGCCAGCAGTGGACTAGCGGGAGTAAACGAGCAGTTCTTC,CASSGLAGVNEQFF
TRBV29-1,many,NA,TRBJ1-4,TGCAGCGTTTCAACAGGGCAGGGAACAACTAATGAAAAACTGTTTTTT,CSVSTGQGTTNEKLFF
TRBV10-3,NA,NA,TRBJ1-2,TGTGCCATCAGTGGGGGACCGCCTAACTATGGCTACACCTTC,CAISGGPPNYGYTF
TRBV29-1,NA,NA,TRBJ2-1,TGCAGCGTTGGTGGTGAGCAGTTCTTC,CSVGGEQFF
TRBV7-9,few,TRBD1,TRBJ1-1,TGTGCCAGCAGCTTAGTAGAGGGCAGGGGGGACACTGAAGCTTTCTTT,CASSLVEGRGDTEAFF
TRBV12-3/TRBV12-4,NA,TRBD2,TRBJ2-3,TGTGCCAGCAGTGCCGGGACTATACCAACAGATACGCAGTATTTT,CASSAGTIPTDTQYF
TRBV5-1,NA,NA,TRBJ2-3,TGCGCCAGCAGCACGAACCCACAGGTTCGCACAGATACGCAGTATTTT,CASSTNPQVRTDTQYF
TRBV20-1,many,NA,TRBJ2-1,TGCAGTGCTAGATCCCTAGCGGAGCAGTTCTTC,CSARSLAEQFF
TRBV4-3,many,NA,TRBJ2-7,TGCGCCAGCAGCCAAGATTTGGGGGACTCCTACGAGCAGTACTTC,CASSQDLGDSYEQYF
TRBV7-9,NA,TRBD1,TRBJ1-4,TGTGCCAGCAGCTTAGTTGGGCAGGGGGTTGGAGAAAAACTGTTTTTT,CASSLVGQGVGEKLFF
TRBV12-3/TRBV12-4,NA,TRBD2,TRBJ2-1,TGTGCCAGCAGTACCCCGGGACTAGCGACGGGTGAGCAGTTCTTC,CASSTPGLATGEQFF
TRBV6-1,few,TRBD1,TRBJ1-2,TGTGCCAGCAGGGGACAGGGGAGAAACTATGGCTACACCTTC,CASRGQGRNYGYTF
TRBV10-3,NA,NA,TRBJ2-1,TGTGCCACCAAGCTGGACCTGAGCTCCTACAATGAGCAGTTCTTC,CATKLDLSSYNEQFF
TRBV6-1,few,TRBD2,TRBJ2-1,TGTGCCAGCACCCGCGGGACTAGCGGGGGCCTTAATGAGCAGTTCTTC,CASTRGTSGGLNEQFF
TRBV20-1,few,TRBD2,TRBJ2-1,TGCAGTGCTAGAGATCCCAGCGGGAGGTCGAATGAGCAGTTCTTC,CSARDPSGRSNEQFF
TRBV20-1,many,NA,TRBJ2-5,TGCAGTGCTAGCCGGAAGGAGACCCAGTACTTC,CSASRKETQYF
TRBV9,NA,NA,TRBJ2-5,TGTGCCAGCAGCGTAGCTGATGGTTTCGAGACCCAGTACTTC,CASSVADGFETQYF
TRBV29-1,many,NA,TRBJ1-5,TGCAGCGTTGCAGGGTACGGCAATCAGCCCCAGCATTTT,CSVAGYGNQPQHF
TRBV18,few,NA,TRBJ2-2,TGTGCCAGCTCACCACTGGGGAACACCGGGGAGCTGTTTTTT,CASSPLGNTGELFF
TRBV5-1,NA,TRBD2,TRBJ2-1,TGCGCCAGCAGCTTGGGGTCACTAGCGGGCTACAATGAGCAGTTCTTC,CASSLGSLAGYNEQFF
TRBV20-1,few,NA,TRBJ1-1,TGCAGTGCCGCTAAGATCGAGGGCGGAGGGGAAGCTTTCTTT,CSAAKIEGGGEAFF
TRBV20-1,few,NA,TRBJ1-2,TGCAGTGCTAGAGAGACATCGGGTGGCTACACCTTC,CSARETSGGYTF
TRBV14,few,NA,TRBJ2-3,TGTGCCAGCAGCCATCTGACAGGATCTAGCACAGATACGCAGTATTTT,CASSHLTGSSTDTQYF
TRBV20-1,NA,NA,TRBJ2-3,TGCAGGGGGACGTCGGGCCCAGCAGGGGATACGCAGTATTTT,CRGTSGPAGDTQYF
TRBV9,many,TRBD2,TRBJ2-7,TGTGCCAGCAGCGCAGCGGGGAGGGGTTACGAGCAGTACTTC,CASSAAGRGYEQYF
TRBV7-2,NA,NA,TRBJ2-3,TGTGCCAGCAACTTGGACCGAGCAGGAACGCAGTATTTT,CASNLDRAGTQYF